This T cell receptor (beta chain) was found in a study of radiotherapy plus CTLA-4 blockade in lung cancer. Study summary: Objective responses were observed in around 17% of patients, and disease control was achieved by 30% to 40%. Whole-study results and caveats: TCR clones from tumors expanded in blood after radiotherapy plus ipilimumab. Early clonal dynamics of blood T cells, together with interferon-beta, were reported as the best response predictor.

Measured with immunoSEQ multiplex PCR; TCRdb has only the in-frame clones, and not every one. This sample has about 62,000 clones, with about 72% found just once. Focal radiation plus CTLA-4 blockade with ipilimumab was given to patients with chemo-refractory metastatic non-small-cell lung cancer. CDR1 and CDR2 (germline): SGHVS, FNYEAQ. The CDR3 runs 13 residues. Trimming left V 5 bases short and J 3 bases short, with 10 bases between. With respect to this clone: Its antigen is as yet unknown.

This TCR was sampled from a human donor with non-small cell lung cancer who had a complete response to radiotherapy plus ipilimumab. This chain joins TRBV7-6 and TRBJ1-1, with D possibly matching TRBD1 (5 bases). The specimen comprised peripheral blood, sampled from a patient treated with radiotherapy plus ipilimumab. The CDR3 protein is CASSRDSYTEAFF. CDR3 DNA sequence: TGTGCCAGCAGCCGCGACAGTTACACTGAAGCTTTCTTT. Drawing the rest from reference TRBV7-6 and TRBJ1-1, the complete variable domain is GAGVSQSPRYKVTKRGQDVALRCDPISGHVSLYWYRQALGQGPEFLTYFNYEAQQDKSGLPNDRFSAERPEGSISTLTIQRTEQRDSAMYRCASSRDSYTEAFFGQGTRLTVV.